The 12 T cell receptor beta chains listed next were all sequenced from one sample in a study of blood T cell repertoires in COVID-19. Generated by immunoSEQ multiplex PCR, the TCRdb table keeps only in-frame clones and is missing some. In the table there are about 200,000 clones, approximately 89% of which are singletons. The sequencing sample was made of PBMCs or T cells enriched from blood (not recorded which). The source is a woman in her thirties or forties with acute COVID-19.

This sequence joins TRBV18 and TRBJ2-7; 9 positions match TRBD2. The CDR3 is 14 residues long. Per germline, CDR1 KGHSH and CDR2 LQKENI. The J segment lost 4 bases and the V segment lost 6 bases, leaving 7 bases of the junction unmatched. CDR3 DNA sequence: TGTGCCAGCTCCGGAGCGGGGGGTATGTACGAGCAGTACTTC. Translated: CASSGAGGMYEQYF.

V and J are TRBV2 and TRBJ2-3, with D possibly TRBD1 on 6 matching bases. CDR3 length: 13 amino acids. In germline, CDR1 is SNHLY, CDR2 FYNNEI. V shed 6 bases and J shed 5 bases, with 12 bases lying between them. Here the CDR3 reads CASRGAGQDTQYF. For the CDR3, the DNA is TGTGCCAGCAGGGGGGCAGGGCAAGATACGCAGTATTTT.

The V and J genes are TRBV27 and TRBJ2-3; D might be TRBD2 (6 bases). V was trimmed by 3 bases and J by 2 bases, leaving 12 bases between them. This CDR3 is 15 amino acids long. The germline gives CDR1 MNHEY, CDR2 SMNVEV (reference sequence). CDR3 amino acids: CASSLWGRPTDTQYF. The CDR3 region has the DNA TGTGCCAGCAGTTTGTGGGGGAGGCCCACAGATACGCAGTATTTT.

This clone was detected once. The DNA for the CDR3 is TGTGCCAGTAGTCCAGGGAACTATGGCTACACCTTC. Its protein product is CASSPGNYGYTF. This chain uses TRBV19 with TRBJ1-2; the D gene is possibly TRBD1 (5 bases). The CDR3 runs 12 residues. Trimming removed 5 bases at V and 2 bases at J, with 6 bases between. The germline V gene has CDR1 LNHDA and CDR2 SQIVND (reference sequence).

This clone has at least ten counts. The CDR3 loop reads CASSLDGGSTDTQYF. CDR3 coding DNA: TGTGCCAGCAGCTTAGACGGGGGGAGCACAGATACGCAGTATTTT. The V call is TRBV7-9, the J call TRBJ2-3; 7 bases are a match to TRBD2. CDR1 SEHNR and CDR2 FQNEAQ come from the germline V gene (reference sequence). Trimming at V came to 1 base and at J to 0 bases, leaving 1 base not matched to a gene. This CDR3 comprises 15 residues.

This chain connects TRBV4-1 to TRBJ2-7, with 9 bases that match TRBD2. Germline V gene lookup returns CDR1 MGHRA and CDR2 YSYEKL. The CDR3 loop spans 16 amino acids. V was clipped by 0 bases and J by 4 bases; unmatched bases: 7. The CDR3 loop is CASSQDQLAGAYEQYF. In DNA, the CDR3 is TGCGCCAGCAGCCAAGATCAGTTAGCGGGAGCGTACGAGCAGTACTTC.

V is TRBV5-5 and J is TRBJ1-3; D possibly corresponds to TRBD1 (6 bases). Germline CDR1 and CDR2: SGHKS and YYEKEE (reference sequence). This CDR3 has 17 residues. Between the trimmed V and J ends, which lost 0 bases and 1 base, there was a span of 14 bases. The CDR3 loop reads CASSLGVAGASGNTIYF. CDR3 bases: TGTGCCAGCAGCTTGGGTGTGGCAGGGGCGTCTGGAAACACCATATATTTT.

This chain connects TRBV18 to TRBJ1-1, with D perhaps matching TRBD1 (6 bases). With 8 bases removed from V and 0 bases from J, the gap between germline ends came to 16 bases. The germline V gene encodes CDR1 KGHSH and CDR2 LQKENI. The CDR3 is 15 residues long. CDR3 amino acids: CASTLQGSMNTEAFF. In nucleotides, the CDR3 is TGTGCCAGCACCTTACAGGGTTCCATGAACACTGAAGCTTTCTTT. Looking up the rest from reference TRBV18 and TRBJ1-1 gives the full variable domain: NAGVMQNPRHLVRRRGQEARLRCSPMKGHSHVYWYRQLPEEGLKFMVYLQKENIIDESGMPKERFSAEFPKEGPSILRIQQVVRGDSAAYFCASTLQGSMNTEAFFGQGTRLTVV.

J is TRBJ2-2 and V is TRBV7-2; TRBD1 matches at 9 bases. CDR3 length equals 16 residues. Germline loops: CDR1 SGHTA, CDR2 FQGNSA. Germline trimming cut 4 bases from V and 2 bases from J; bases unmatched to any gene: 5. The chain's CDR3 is CASSSRTGVNTGELFF. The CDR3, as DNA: TGTGCCAGCAGCTCGCGGACAGGGGTTAACACCGGGGAGCTGTTTTTT.

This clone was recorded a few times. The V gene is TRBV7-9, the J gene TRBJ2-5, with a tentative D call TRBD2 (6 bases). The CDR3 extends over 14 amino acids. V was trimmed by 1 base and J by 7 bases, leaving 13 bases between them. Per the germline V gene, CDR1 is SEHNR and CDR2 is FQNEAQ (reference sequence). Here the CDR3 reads CASSLVAGKATQYF. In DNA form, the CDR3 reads TGTGCCAGCAGCTTAGTTGCGGGAAAGGCGACCCAGTACTTC. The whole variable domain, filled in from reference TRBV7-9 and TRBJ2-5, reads DTGVSQNPRHKITKRGQNVTFRCDPISEHNRLYWYRQTLGQGPEFLTYFQNEAQLEKSRLLSDRFSAERPKGSFSTLEIQRTEQGDSAMYLCASSLVAGKATQYFGPGTRLLVL.

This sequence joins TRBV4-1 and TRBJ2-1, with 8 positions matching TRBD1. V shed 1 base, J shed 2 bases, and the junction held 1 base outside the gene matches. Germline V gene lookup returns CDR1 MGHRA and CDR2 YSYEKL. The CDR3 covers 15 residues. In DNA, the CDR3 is TGCGCCAGCAGCCAAGGGACAGGGACCTACAATGAGCAGTTCTTC. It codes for CASSQGTGTYNEQFF.

As DNA, the CDR3 is TGTGCCAGCAGTGAAAGCTTGTCACCCCTCCACTTT. Translation gives CASSESLSPLHF. The chain uses TRBV2 and TRBJ1-6, with D unclear. CDR1 SNHLY and CDR2 FYNNEI come from the germline V gene. V was clipped by 2 bases and J by 10 bases, with 6 bases between them. The CDR3 is made up of 12 amino acids. The variable domain in full, with the rest retrieved from reference TRBV2 and TRBJ1-6, is EPEVTQTPSHQVTQMGQEVILRCVPISNHLYFYWYRQILGQKVEFLVSFYNNEISEKSEIFDDQFSVERPDGSNFTLKIRSTKLEDSAMYFCASSESLSPLHFGNGTRLTVT.